Below, one T cell receptor beta chain is given with its context. These data originate in a study of blood T cell repertoires in COVID-19. Germline-derived CDR1 and CDR2 are ENHRY and SYGVKD. CDR3 length: 19 residues. With V trimmed by 1 base and J by 7 bases, 21 bases remained unmatched. The repertoire was sequenced with immunoSEQ multiplex PCR; TCRdb's copy has only in-frame clones and lacks some. This sample yields some 100,000 clones, of which around 81% are seen a single time; about 9.4% belongs to the top ten. The sequence came from a human donor in a cohort sampled during active COVID-19. The gene calls are TRBV10-3 and TRBJ1-2; 7 bases line up with TRBD1. Input material: peripheral blood. CDR3 coding DNA: TGTGCCATCAGTGAGTACCGGTTAGACAGGGAACCCAGATCTGGTGGCTACACCTTC. This sequence encodes CAISEYRLDREPRSGGYTF.